The T cell receptor beta chain described here comes from a study of blood T cell repertoires in COVID-19. The CDR3 totals 21 residues. CDR1 SGHVS and CDR2 FQNEAQ come from the germline V gene. Trimming cost V 1 base and J 1 base; bases outside gene matches: 18. Only in-frame clones appear in the TCRdb table, and some are missing; sequencing was by immunoSEQ multiplex PCR. The repertoire holds about 150,000 clones, just under 85% seen once, with 25% to 35% in the top ten. This clone was seen only once. Source material: peripheral blood. The chain is built from TRBV7-8 and TRBJ1-5; 8 nucleotides line up with TRBD1. The clonotype comes from a woman aged 60-75 years with acute or convalescent COVID-19. CDR3 in DNA: TGTGCCAGCAGCTTAGAGAGGCGGATGACAGGGGAAGTTAGGAGCAATCAGCCCCAGCATTTT. Translation gives CASSLERRMTGEVRSNQPQHF.